This T cell receptor (beta chain) originates from a study of blood T cell repertoires in COVID-19. About the research overall: Nucleic acid was either cDNA or gDNA, and it came from T cells, B-cell-depleted T cells, or PBMCs.

V lost 0 bases and J 0 bases, leaving 9 bases between the germline ends. The CDR3 consists of 16 residues. The germline V gene has CDR1 MNHEY and CDR2 SMNVEV (reference sequence). Clones were read by immunoSEQ multiplex PCR, and TCRdb kept only the in-frame ones, dropping some. This table has a few hundred thousand clones, 86% appearing once. The TCR sequence derives from a woman between 65 and 79 years old with COVID-19, enrolled during active disease. Sequences were obtained from peripheral blood. The V call is TRBV27, the J call TRBJ1-5; D uncertain. The CDR3 loop is CASSLSGGNSNQPQHF. CDR3 bases: TGTGCCAGCAGTTTATCGGGAGGGAATAGCAATCAGCCCCAGCATTTT.